This TCR beta chain was identified during a study of T cell changes during pregnancy in multiple sclerosis. Method: immunoSEQ multiplex PCR; TCRdb's copy keeps in-frame clones and lacks some. Of roughly 37,000 clones listed, about 92% were seen once; the top ten hold 26%. Germline V lookup: CDR1 LGHNA, CDR2 YNFKEQ. Trimming took 3 bases from V and 5 from J, leaving 13 bases between them. CDR3 length: 14 residues. V is TRBV4-2 and J is TRBJ2-5, with D possibly TRBD2 on 6 matching bases. Sample: CD8+ T cells from peripheral blood mononuclear cells, taken before pregnancy. The source is a female donor with multiple sclerosis, enrolled in a pregnancy study. CDR3 protein: CASSHVGLAETQYF. The CDR3, as DNA: TGTGCCAGCAGCCACGTGGGACTTGCTGAGACCCAGTACTTC.